What follows are 9 T cell receptor beta chains derived from one specimen sequenced in a study of cytomegalovirus exposure and HLA in healthy donors. 13 Jbeta primers and 60 Vbeta primers were used for the PCR. The table came from immunoSEQ multiplex PCR; TCRdb's copy has only in-frame clones and leaves some out. The table has 200,000 to 250,000 clones, just under 85% seen once. Sequencing input: PBMCs. These receptors all come from a woman aged 40 to 50 in good health and CMV-seronegative.

In DNA form, the CDR3 reads TGCAGCGTTGAACGGGAGGGCTACACCTTC. Its translation: CSVEREGYTF. The chain uses TRBV29-1 and TRBJ1-2; unclear D gene. This CDR3 comprises 10 residues. The ends were cut back, 2 bases at V and 8 bases at J, with 6 bases in the middle. Looked up from germline, CDR1 is SQVTM and CDR2 is ANQGSEA. Supplemented by reference TRBV29-1 and TRBJ1-2, the full variable domain reads SAVISQKPSRDICQRGTSLTIQCQVDSQVTMMFWYRQQPGQSLTLIATANQGSEATYESGFVIDKFPISRPNLTFSTLTVSNMSPEDSSIYLCSVEREGYTFGSGTRLTVV.

The rearrangement links TRBV2 to TRBJ2-5; D call uncertain. Germline CDR1 reads SNHLY; CDR2 reads FYNNEI. V was trimmed by 8 bases and J by 5 bases, leaving 12 bases between them. The CDR3 is 12 amino acids. In DNA, the CDR3 is TGTGCCAGCGCAATAGCCCCGGAGACCCAGTACTTC. This gives the protein CASAIAPETQYF.

The rearrangement uses TRBV7-2 and TRBJ1-2, with 7 bases that match TRBD1. Germline lookup yields CDR1 SGHTA and CDR2 FQGNSA. The CDR3 contains 13 residues. V was clipped by 10 bases and J by 8 bases; unmatched bases: 13. The CDR3, as DNA: TGTGCCAACCAACAGGGGCCCCTGGGGGGCTACACCTTC. It yields the protein CANQQGPLGGYTF.

The V gene is TRBV5-1, the J gene TRBJ2-5; 11 nucleotides match TRBD2. The ends lost 1 base at V and 5 bases at J; junction bases unmatched: 7. The length of the CDR3 is 16 residues. CDR1 is SGHRS, CDR2 YFSETQ, per germline. The DNA of the CDR3 is TGCGCCAGCAGCTTGCAACTAGCGGGGGAGGAGGAGACCCAGTACTTC. This translates into CASSLQLAGEEETQYF.

The chain combines TRBV2 with TRBJ2-6, with a tentative D call TRBD1 (6 bases). Trimming removed 3 bases from V and 4 bases from J, with 13 bases in between. Germline lookup yields CDR1 SNHLY and CDR2 FYNNEI. The CDR3 loop spans 16 amino acids. CDR3 sequence (DNA): TGTGCCAGCAGTGACCTTAGGCAGGGGGGGGCCAACGTCCTGACTTTC. It specifies CASSDLRQGGANVLTF.

V usage is TRBV6-5 and J usage is TRBJ2-5, with TRBD1 matching over 7 bases. Germline V gene lookup returns CDR1 MNHEY and CDR2 SVGAGI. J gave up 2 bases and V 6 bases, and 6 bases lay outside the gene matches. This CDR3 has 14 residues. For the CDR3, the DNA is TGTGCCAGCAGACAGGGGACGGGGCAAGAGACCCAGTACTTC. Protein: CASRQGTGQETQYF.

This clone was picked up a small number of times. This chain links TRBV4-2 with TRBJ2-3, with TRBD2 matching 15 bases. Germline V CDR1 and CDR2: LGHNA, YNFKEQ. The CDR3 contains 19 residues. Losses at the gene ends were 1 base for V and 6 bases for J; bases not matched to a gene: 11. CDR3: CASSQAGLAGGGHTDTQYF. In nucleotides, the CDR3 is TGTGCCAGCAGCCAAGCGGGACTAGCGGGGGGCGGCCACACGGATACGCAGTATTTT.

This clone was recorded a few times. V usage is TRBV5-1 and J usage is TRBJ1-1; D is possibly TRBD1 (5 bases). Germline-derived CDR1 and CDR2 are SGHRS and YFSETQ. Trimming left V 2 bases short and J 4 bases short, with 6 bases between. CDR3 length equals 12 residues. The DNA for the CDR3 is TGCGCCAGCAGCTTTGACAGCACTGAAGCTTTCTTT. Amino acids: CASSFDSTEAFF.

The chain is built from TRBV5-1 and TRBJ2-3, with 15 nucleotides matching TRBD2. Germline CDR1 and CDR2: SGHRS and YFSETQ. The CDR3 is 17 amino acids. J lost 5 bases, V lost 2 bases, and 6 bases had no gene match. The chain's CDR3 is CASSFGLAGGPLDTQYF. CDR3 DNA: TGCGCCAGCAGCTTCGGACTAGCGGGGGGGCCATTAGATACGCAGTATTTT.